In its sample, the clone carrying this TCR beta chain was seen once. Its antigen is not known. Production of TCR cDNA was by 5'RACE template switching, which also added a universal primer site and UMIs. TCRdb reprocessed the 5' RACE reads with MiXCR, giving one entry per CDR3 protein. The table shows 500,000 to 700,000 distinct CDR3 sequences, with 15% to 20% occurring only once. These data originate in a study of T cells after yellow fever vaccination. Study outcomes and limitations: There was a possibility that FACS-sorted repertoires contained abundant clonotypes contaminating from the bulk population. It was a weaker secondary response, yet one that peaked faster, at day 5 versus 15.

Germline V gene data show CDR1 as ENHRY and CDR2 as SYGVKD. The CDR3 is 15 residues long. Trimming removed 7 bases at V and 0 bases at J, with 10 bases between. Sequencing was performed on PBMCs, taken 15 days after the yellow fever booster vaccination. This receptor was identified in a man under 40 who received the YFV17D yellow fever vaccine. This sequence joins TRBV10-3 and TRBJ2-6; perhaps TRBD2 as D (5 bases). CDR3 sequence reads: CAITGEISGANVLTF. In DNA, the CDR3 is TGTGCCATCACCGGGGAAATCTCTGGGGCCAACGTCCTGACTTTC.